These 29 T cell receptor beta chains were all obtained from the same sample, sequenced in a study of blood T cell repertoires in COVID-19. Only in-frame clones appear in the TCRdb table, and some are missing; sequencing was by immunoSEQ multiplex PCR. Among around 150,000 clones listed, about 88% were seen once. Input material: peripheral blood. The source of these receptors is a man aged 40-50 years with acute or convalescent COVID-19.

This clone appeared a few times. The chain uses TRBV4-1 and TRBJ1-6; 10 bases map to TRBD1. The CDR3 length is 15 residues. Germline V gene data show CDR1 as MGHRA and CDR2 as YSYEKL. V was pared by 4 bases and J by 5 bases, with 2 bases of the junction left unmatched. The CDR3 DNA reads as TGCGCCAGCAGCCGACAGGGGGCGCATAATTCACCCCTCCACTTT. It codes for CASSRQGAHNSPLHF.

The chain employs TRBV5-4 and TRBJ1-6, with 10 bases fitting TRBD1. The germline gives CDR1 SGHNT, CDR2 YYREEE (reference sequence). This CDR3 comprises 16 residues. The junction had 11 bases not matched to a gene; V was cut back by 4 bases and J by 10 bases. As DNA, the CDR3 is TGTGCCAGCAGCGACCAACCGGGACAGGGGACATCACCCCTCCACTTT. Translated, it gives CASSDQPGQGTSPLHF.

In its sample, this clone was seen once. The gene calls are TRBV13 and TRBJ2-5; 11 bases fit TRBD2. With 1 base clipped from V and 3 bases from J, the junction kept 1 base outside the gene matches. The germline V gene has CDR1 PRHDT and CDR2 FYEKMQ (reference sequence). The CDR3 has 15 amino acids. The CDR3 protein is CASSLVAGGKETQYF. CDR3 in DNA: TGTGCCAGCAGCTTAGTAGCGGGGGGGAAAGAGACCCAGTACTTC.

This sequence joins TRBV24-1 and TRBJ2-1; 16 nucleotides agree with TRBD2. The length of the CDR3 is 19 residues. Per germline, CDR1 KGHDR and CDR2 SFDVKD. V lost 2 bases, J lost 4 bases, and 7 bases stayed unmatched. The CDR3 protein is CATSDSGLAGGPRYNEQFF. In DNA form, the CDR3 reads TGTGCCACCAGTGATTCGGGACTAGCGGGGGGGCCTAGATACAATGAGCAGTTCTTC.

This chain links TRBV5-1 with TRBJ2-5, with 8 bases lining up with TRBD1. The CDR3 is 15 residues long. Trimming cost V 4 bases and J 3 bases; bases outside gene matches: 8. The germline V gene encodes CDR1 SGHRS and CDR2 YFSETQ. CDR3 sequence reads: CASSGFGQGEETQYF. Here the CDR3 DNA reads TGCGCCAGCAGCGGATTTGGACAGGGCGAAGAGACCCAGTACTTC.

V usage is TRBV2 and J usage is TRBJ1-2; TRBD1 matches 8 bases. The CDR3 has 14 amino acids. V shed 4 bases, J shed 7 bases, and the junction held 8 bases outside the gene matches. CDR1 is SNHLY and CDR2 is FYNNEI in the germline V gene. CDR3 in amino acids: CASSGPDRVSGYTF. CDR3 coding DNA: TGTGCCAGCAGTGGCCCGGACAGGGTGTCTGGCTACACCTTC.

This chain links TRBV13 with TRBJ2-1, with 8 bases matching TRBD1. The V gene end was trimmed by 4 bases and the J gene end by 8 bases; junction bases not matched to a gene: 4. The CDR3 extends over 13 amino acids. Germline V gene lookup returns CDR1 PRHDT and CDR2 FYEKMQ (reference sequence). In nucleotides, the CDR3 is TGTGCCAGCAGCTACCCAGGGGGCGATGAGCAGTTCTTC. Translated, it gives CASSYPGGDEQFF.

The V and J genes are TRBV5-1 and TRBJ2-1, with D perhaps TRBD2 (6 bases). Germline-derived CDR1 and CDR2 are SGHRS and YFSETQ. Trimming pared 2 bases from V and 6 bases from J, leaving 9 bases between. CDR3 size: 13 residues. Here the CDR3 reads CASSLSRGNEQFF. In DNA, the CDR3 is TGCGCCAGCAGCTTATCGCGGGGCAATGAGCAGTTCTTC.

The DNA of the CDR3 is TGTGCCAGCAGCCCCTCTCGACAGAACACCGGGGAGCTGTTTTTT. Its translation is CASSPSRQNTGELFF. The chain employs TRBV11-3 and TRBJ2-2; D not certain. Between the trimmed V and J ends, which lost 5 bases and 1 base, there was a span of 11 bases. CDR3 length equals 15 residues. Germline V lookup: CDR1 SGHNT, CDR2 YENEEA.

V usage is TRBV5-4 and J usage is TRBJ1-1; no definite D call. CDR1 and CDR2 from the germline V gene are SGHNT and YYREEE (reference sequence). The germline V and J ends were trimmed by 3 bases and 7 bases, with 22 bases remaining between them. The CDR3 runs to 16 residues. Written as DNA, the CDR3 is TGTGCCAGCAGCTCCTCAAATCGGGCGGGTGGTGGTGAAGCTTTCTTT. This codes for CASSSSNRAGGGEAFF.

The sample holds a few counts of this clone. The chain employs TRBV7-3 and TRBJ2-1, with 8 nucleotides matching TRBD2. V gave up 0 bases and J gave up 8 bases; unmatched junction bases: 6. Germline values: CDR1 SGHTA, CDR2 FQGTGA. This CDR3 is 15 amino acids long. Written as DNA, the CDR3 is TGTGCCAGCAGCTTAACGTTGCGGGGGGAAGATGAGCAGTTCTTC. Protein: CASSLTLRGEDEQFF.

The rearrangement joins TRBV5-1 to TRBJ2-1; a possible D gene is TRBD2 (6 bases). The CDR3 extends over 14 amino acids. The germline V and J ends were trimmed by 6 bases and 7 bases, with 17 bases remaining between them. CDR1 is SGHRS and CDR2 is YFSETQ in the germline V gene. The CDR3 region has the DNA TGCGCCAGCACCCGCCAAGGAGGGCCGAATGAGCAGTTCTTC. Its protein product is CASTRQGGPNEQFF.

J is TRBJ2-3 and V is TRBV5-1; no definite D call. The CDR3 loop spans 14 amino acids. Germline V CDR1 and CDR2: SGHRS, YFSETQ. V lost 0 bases and J 4 bases, leaving 9 bases between the germline ends. The DNA of the CDR3 is TGCGCCAGCAGCTTGGCGGGTAGTTCAGATACGCAGTATTTT. Its translation: CASSLAGSSDTQYF.

This clone was detected a few times. The gene calls are TRBV6-5 and TRBJ1-5; 7 bases map to TRBD1. The CDR3 has 14 residues. Trimming took 6 bases from V and 3 from J; bases not matched to a gene: 5. CDR1 is MNHEY and CDR2 is SVGAGI in the germline V gene. The CDR3 DNA follows: TGTGCCAGCAGCGCCGACAGGGTCAATCAGCCCCAGCATTTT. Translating gives CASSADRVNQPQHF.

There are a few counts of this clone. The chain combines TRBV5-4 with TRBJ2-5, with TRBD2 matching 8 bases. CDR1 and CDR2 from the germline V gene are SGHNT and YYREEE (reference sequence). The CDR3 has 14 residues. Trimming took 4 bases from V and 2 from J; bases not matched to a gene: 4. CDR3: CASSPGRGQETQYF. CDR3 nucleotide sequence: TGTGCCAGCAGCCCCGGGAGGGGACAAGAGACCCAGTACTTC.

The table lists this clone with a few counts. The rearrangement links TRBV19 to TRBJ1-5, with 10 bases matching TRBD1. Per germline, CDR1 LNHDA and CDR2 SQIVND (reference sequence). V shed 6 bases and J 6 bases; nucleotides not matched to a gene: 5. The CDR3 is 14 amino acids. Here the CDR3 DNA reads TGTGCCAGTAGGACAGGGGGCAATGGTCAGCCCCAGCATTTT. Its translation is CASRTGGNGQPQHF.

The J gene is TRBJ1-4, the V gene TRBV5-1, with TRBD1 matching 7 bases. The CDR3 extends over 15 amino acids. CDR1 is SGHRS, CDR2 YFSETQ, per germline. V lost 3 bases and J lost 6; bases outside the gene matches: 8. Written as DNA, the CDR3 is TGCGCCAGCAGCTCCGGACAGGTCCCACATGAAAAACTGTTTTTT. Residues: CASSSGQVPHEKLFF.

This chain links TRBV27 with TRBJ1-6; D is ambiguous. Germline CDR1 MNHEY, CDR2 SMNVEV (reference sequence). V lost 5 bases and J lost 6, with 14 bases in between. CDR3 length equals 15 residues. The CDR3 sequence: CASSQSSASNSPLHF. The CDR3 nucleotides read TGTGCCAGCAGTCAATCCAGTGCCTCTAATTCACCCCTCCACTTT.

This clone is a singleton in its sample. This chain joins TRBV7-9 and TRBJ1-1; D is undetermined. The ends were cut back, 5 bases at V and 5 bases at J, with 9 bases in the middle. From germline, CDR1 is SEHNR and CDR2 FQNEAQ (reference sequence). The CDR3 extends over 12 amino acids. CDR3 loop: CASSKRGTEAFF. Written as DNA, the CDR3 is TGTGCCAGCAGCAAGAGAGGGACTGAAGCTTTCTTT. The whole variable domain, remainder taken from reference TRBV7-9 and TRBJ1-1, is DTGVSQNPRHKITKRGQNVTFRCDPISEHNRLYWYRQTLGQGPEFLTYFQNEAQLEKSRLLSDRFSAERPKGSFSTLEIQRTEQGDSAMYLCASSKRGTEAFFGQGTRLTVV.

The chain employs TRBV6-2 or TRBV6-3 and TRBJ2-7; no clear D. Trimming stripped 5 bases from V and 3 bases from J, with 14 bases between. Germline lookup yields CDR1 MNHEY and CDR2 SVGEGT. The CDR3 spans 14 residues. In nucleotides, the CDR3 is TGTGCCAGCAGTCAAGCCGAGGCTTACTACGAGCAGTACTTC. This gives the protein CASSQAEAYYEQYF.

The rearrangement links TRBV10-3 to TRBJ2-1; 13 positions agree with TRBD2. The ends lost 4 bases at V and 9 bases at J; junction bases unmatched: 6. Germline V gene sequence: CDR1 ENHRY, CDR2 SYGVKD. This CDR3 spans 15 amino acids. The CDR3 is CAISARTSGGGEQFF. The CDR3 DNA sequence: TGTGCCATCAGTGCAAGGACTAGCGGGGGTGGTGAGCAGTTCTTC.

The chain recombines TRBV3-1 (or the pseudogene TRBV3-2) with TRBJ1-6; D gene ambiguous. The length of the CDR3 is 13 residues. V was cut by 1 base and J by 8 bases, with 6 bases left in between. Germline V gives CDR1 LGHDT, CDR2 YNNKEL (reference sequence). Written as DNA, the CDR3 is TGTGCCAGCAGCCAAGGGAGGGATTCACCCCTCCACTTT. The encoded protein is CASSQGRDSPLHF.

The chain couples TRBV6-2 or TRBV6-3 to TRBJ2-7; D remains ambiguous. The germline V gene has CDR1 MNHEY and CDR2 SVGEGT. The germline V and J ends were trimmed by 2 bases and 0 bases, with 5 bases remaining between them. The CDR3 has 13 amino acids. In DNA form, the CDR3 reads TGTGCCAGCAGTTACCGGAGCTCCTACGAGCAGTACTTC. It is translated as CASSYRSSYEQYF.

This chain connects TRBV5-6 to TRBJ2-3; tentatively, D is TRBD1 (6 bases). The CDR3 is 14 amino acids. The V and J ends lost 4 bases and 7 bases respectively, with 16 bases between them. Germline CDR1 and CDR2: SGHDT and YYEEEE. DNA of the CDR3: TGTGCCAGCAGCCCGCAGGGGAGTCTAAATACGCAGTATTTT. It translates to CASSPQGSLNTQYF.

The genes are TRBV12-3 or TRBV12-4 and TRBJ1-1, with 12 nucleotides matching TRBD1. The CDR3 totals 13 residues. V shed 3 bases, J shed 9 bases, and the junction held 2 bases outside the gene matches. CDR3 coding DNA: TGTGCCAGCAGTTTTCGGGACAGGGGGCAAGCTTTCTTT. Its translation: CASSFRDRGQAFF.

J is TRBJ1-5 and V is TRBV10-3; the D gene is possibly TRBD1 (5 bases). Per germline, CDR1 ENHRY and CDR2 SYGVKD. The length of the CDR3 is 12 residues. The germline V and J ends were trimmed by 6 bases and 4 bases, with 7 bases remaining between them. The CDR3 DNA follows: TGTGCCATCAGCCCAGGGAATCAGCCCCAGCATTTT. Its protein is CAISPGNQPQHF.

This sequence joins TRBV7-9 and TRBJ2-1; 10 positions match TRBD2. This CDR3 contains 16 residues. With 1 base clipped from V and 8 bases from J, the junction kept 8 bases outside the gene matches. Germline CDR1 reads SEHNR; CDR2 reads FQNEAQ (reference sequence). The CDR3: CASSLGSGGPLDEQFF. CDR3 coding DNA: TGTGCCAGCAGCTTAGGTAGCGGGGGGCCTCTGGATGAGCAGTTCTTC.

The chain's CDR3 is CASSTRRDTAGNTIYF. The CDR3 DNA follows: TGTGCCAGTAGCACGCGCCGGGACACAGCCGGAAACACCATATATTTT. This chain connects TRBV19 to TRBJ1-3; tentative D call: TRBD1 (6 bases). This CDR3 spans 16 amino acids. Trimming cost V 6 bases and J 4 bases, with 19 bases left between them. Germline loops: CDR1 LNHDA, CDR2 SQIVND (reference sequence).

The chain joins TRBV28 to TRBJ1-1; D is uncertain. The CDR3 has 12 amino acids. Germline-derived CDR1 and CDR2 are MDHEN and SYDVKM. V lost 5 bases to trimming and J lost 6 bases, with 10 bases between them. The CDR3: CASSLLLAEAFF. CDR3 nucleotides: TGTGCCAGCAGTCTTCTTCTAGCTGAAGCTTTCTTT.